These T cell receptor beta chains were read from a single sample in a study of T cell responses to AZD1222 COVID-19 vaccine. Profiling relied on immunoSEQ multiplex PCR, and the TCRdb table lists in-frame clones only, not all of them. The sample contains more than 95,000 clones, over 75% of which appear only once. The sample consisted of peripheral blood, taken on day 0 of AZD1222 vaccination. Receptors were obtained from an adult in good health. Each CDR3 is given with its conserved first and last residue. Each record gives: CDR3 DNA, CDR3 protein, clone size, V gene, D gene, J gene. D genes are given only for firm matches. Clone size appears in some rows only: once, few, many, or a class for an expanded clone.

DNA: TGCGCCAGCAGCTTCGGACAAGCCTACGAGCAGTACTTC; CDR3: CASSFGQAYEQYF; size: -; V: TRBV5-1; D: -; J: TRBJ2-7
DNA: TGTGCCAGTAGTATAGGTCGGGGTGAAAAACTGTTTTTT; CDR3: CASSIGRGEKLFF; size: -; V: TRBV19; D: -; J: TRBJ1-4
DNA: TGTGCCAGCAGCCTACTAGCGGGAGGTAGCTACGAGCAGTACTTC; CDR3: CASSLLAGGSYEQYF; size: -; V: TRBV27; D: TRBD2; J: TRBJ2-7
DNA: TGTGCCAGCACCCCTACCCCCCACTCCTACGAGCAGTACTTC; CDR3: CASTPTPHSYEQYF; size: once; V: TRBV27; D: -; J: TRBJ2-7
DNA: TGTGCCAGCAGCCTAATATCCGGGGGCACCTACAATGAGCAGTTCTTC; CDR3: CASSLISGGTYNEQFF; size: -; V: TRBV7-3; D: -; J: TRBJ2-1
DNA: TGTGCTAGTGGTTTGGAAGGGACAGAAGCTTTCTTT; CDR3: CASGLEGTEAFF; size: -; V: TRBV12-5; D: -; J: TRBJ1-1
DNA: TGTGCCGCTGGGGATGGATATGGCTACACCTTC; CDR3: CAAGDGYGYTF; size: -; V: TRBV6-5; D: -; J: TRBJ1-2
DNA: TGTGCCATCAGTGACTGGCGGGGGGACCTCGCGAACACCGGGGAGCTGTTTTTT; CDR3: CAISDWRGDLANTGELFF; size: -; V: TRBV10-3; D: TRBD2; J: TRBJ2-2
DNA: TGTGCCAGCAGTACCCGTCCTGAAGCGCTAGCGGGGAACACAGATACGCAGTATTTT; CDR3: CASSTRPEALAGNTDTQYF; size: -; V: TRBV2; D: TRBD2; J: TRBJ2-3
DNA: TGTGCCAGCAGGGGAACCGGGACATCGGTACCCCACACTGAAGCTTTCTTT; CDR3: CASRGTGTSVPHTEAFF; size: -; V: TRBV7-9; D: -; J: TRBJ1-1
DNA: TGTGCCAGCAGTTTGGGTGACAGGGCTTTGAACGAGCAGTACTTC; CDR3: CASSLGDRALNEQYF; size: few; V: TRBV27; D: TRBD1; J: TRBJ2-7
DNA: TGCGCCAGCAGCTTTTCGGGGGGTCTCACAGATACGCAGTATTTT; CDR3: CASSFSGGLTDTQYF; size: -; V: TRBV5-1; D: TRBD2; J: TRBJ2-3
DNA: TGTGCCAGCAGCTTAGGCGGGGGGGTCACAGATACGCAGTATTTT; CDR3: CASSLGGGVTDTQYF; size: -; V: TRBV7-9; D: TRBD2; J: TRBJ2-3
DNA: TGTGCCAGCACGGGTTACACTGAAGCTTTCTTT; CDR3: CASTGYTEAFF; size: -; V: TRBV28; D: -; J: TRBJ1-1
DNA: TGTGCCAGCAGCCAGGGGACGTCCACCGGGGAGCTGTTTTTT; CDR3: CASSQGTSTGELFF; size: -; V: TRBV3-1/TRBV3-2; D: -; J: TRBJ2-2
DNA: TGTGCCACCAGCAGAGATCGGCGGTATGAGCAGTTCTTC; CDR3: CATSRDRRYEQFF; size: once; V: TRBV15; D: -; J: TRBJ2-1
DNA: TGTGCCAGCAGTTACTCACAGCCCCAGCATTTT; CDR3: CASSYSQPQHF; size: few; V: TRBV28; D: -; J: TRBJ1-5